The clone carrying this TCR beta chain turned up a few times. The data derive from a study of blood T cells in healthy people across ages. The CDR3 runs 14 residues. Germline-derived CDR1 and CDR2 are LGHDT and YNNKEL (reference sequence). V gave up 0 bases and J gave up 12 bases; unmatched junction bases: 9. A second PCR, run for about 7 to 11 cycles, used a sample-barcoded 5' primer plus a J-beta primer mix. TCRdb reanalysed the 5' RACE reads using MiXCR and keeps one entry per CDR3 protein. The profile shows 1.4 million to 1.5 million distinct CDR3 sequences, 42% of them singletons. The sequencing sample was made of blood. The sequence came from a woman under 30 in good health. The chain employs TRBV3-1 and TRBJ1-1; 8 bases match TRBD1. The CDR3, as DNA: TGTGCCAGCAGCCAAGATCTAGGAGGACAGGGAACTTTCTTT. Its translation is CASSQDLGGQGTFF.